This entry features one T cell receptor beta chain sequence. Its antigen is as yet unknown. The data stem from a study of shared clonotypes between healthy human individuals. Study findings and constraints: Clonotypes not shared had lower generation probabilities than those common to all four donors. Donors were few, which limited the genetic and exposure-history diversity represented.

Germline CDR1 SGHTA, CDR2 FQGNSA. CDR3 size: 16 residues. V was shortened by 4 bases and J by 1 base, with 17 bases between the two germline ends. Naive CD45RA+ and memory CD45RA-negative subsets were split from CD4+ cells. Sequenced by immunoSEQ multiplex PCR; TCRdb stores in-frame clones only, minus some. The sample carries more than 2 million clones, nearly 97% recorded once. The TCR originated in a man aged 18 to 29 in good health. Source material: naive CD4+ T cells sorted from blood. Subset defined: CD45RA+ positively selected. The V and J genes are TRBV7-2 and TRBJ2-7; tentatively, D is TRBD2 (5 bases). CDR3 residues: CASSSKGLPTSYEQYF. CDR3 bases: TGTGCCAGCAGCTCCAAAGGACTCCCCACATCCTACGAGCAGTACTTC.